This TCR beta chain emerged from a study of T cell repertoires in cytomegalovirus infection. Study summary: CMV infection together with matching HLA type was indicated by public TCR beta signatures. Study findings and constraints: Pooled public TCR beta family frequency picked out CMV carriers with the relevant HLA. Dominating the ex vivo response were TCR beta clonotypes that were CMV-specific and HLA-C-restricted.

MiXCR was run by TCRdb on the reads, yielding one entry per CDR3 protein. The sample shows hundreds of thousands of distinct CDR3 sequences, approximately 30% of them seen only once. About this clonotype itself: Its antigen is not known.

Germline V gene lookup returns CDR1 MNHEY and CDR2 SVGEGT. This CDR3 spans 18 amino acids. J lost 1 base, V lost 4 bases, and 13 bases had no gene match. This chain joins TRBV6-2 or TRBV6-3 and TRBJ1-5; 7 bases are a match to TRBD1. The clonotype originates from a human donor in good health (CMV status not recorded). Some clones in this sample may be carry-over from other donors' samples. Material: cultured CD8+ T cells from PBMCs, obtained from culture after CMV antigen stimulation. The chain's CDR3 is CASSLDRTGLRSNQPQHF. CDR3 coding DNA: TGTGCCAGCAGTTTAGACCGGACAGGTCTGAGGAGCAATCAGCCCCAGCATTTT.